One and the same sample provided the 18 T cell receptor beta chains below, sequenced in a study of T cell responses to AZD1222 COVID-19 vaccine. The table came from immunoSEQ multiplex PCR; TCRdb's copy has only in-frame clones and leaves some out. Here the sample spans more than 100,000 clones, approximately 88% being singletons. The sequenced sample was peripheral blood, obtained on day 0 of AZD1222 vaccination. The receptor source for this set is an adult in good health.

Concerning this clone itself: The sample has other DNA sequences that encode this CDR3 too. This rearrangement joins TRBV2 to TRBJ1-2; possibly TRBD1 for D (5 bases). V gave up 5 bases and J gave up 5 bases, with 9 bases separating them. Per germline, CDR1 SNHLY and CDR2 FYNNEI. CDR3 length equals 12 residues. The chain's CDR3 is CASSTGLYGYTF. The DNA of the CDR3 is TGTGCCAGCAGTACGGGGCTTTATGGCTACACCTTC.

The chain is built from TRBV24-1 and TRBJ2-1, with 7 bases matching TRBD2. The V gene's germline CDR1 is KGHDR and CDR2 SFDVKD. The ends lost 0 bases at V and 4 bases at J; junction bases unmatched: 5. The CDR3 has 16 residues. CDR3 DNA: TGTGCCACCAGTGATTTGCGGCCTAGCGGTTACAATGAGCAGTTCTTC. Translation: CATSDLRPSGYNEQFF.

V gene TRBV13 combines with J gene TRBJ2-7, with 14 bases aligning to TRBD2. In germline, CDR1 is PRHDT, CDR2 FYEKMQ (reference sequence). After removal of 4 bases from V and 2 bases from J, the junction contained 7 bases not matched to a gene. The CDR3 totals 17 residues. The CDR3 DNA reads TGTGCCAGCAGCTCGCTTCGACTAGCGGGAGGGACCTACGAGCAGTACTTC. Translated: CASSSLRLAGGTYEQYF.

The chain employs TRBV5-3 and TRBJ2-7, with 11 nucleotides matching TRBD2. TRBV5-3 falls under the ORF class, with uncertain function. V lost 0 bases and J lost 3; bases outside the gene matches: 2. The CDR3 length is 15 residues. The CDR3 is CARSLGLAGNYEQYF. As DNA, the CDR3 is TGTGCCAGAAGCTTGGGACTAGCGGGGAACTACGAGCAGTACTTC.

The chain links TRBV19 to TRBJ1-1; D call uncertain. Germline lookup yields CDR1 LNHDA and CDR2 SQIVND (reference sequence). This CDR3 comprises 15 residues. Trimming stripped 4 bases from V and 2 bases from J, with 14 bases between. The CDR3 region is CASSKGLAVNTEAFF. CDR3 coding DNA: TGTGCCAGTAGTAAGGGTCTCGCAGTAAACACTGAAGCTTTCTTT. Full variable domain (missing parts from reference TRBV19 and TRBJ1-1): DGGITQSPKYLFRKEGQNVTLSCEQNLNHDAMYWYRQDPGQGLRLIYYSQIVNDFQKGDIAEGYSVSREKKESFPLTVTSAQKNPTAFYLCASSKGLAVNTEAFFGQGTRLTVV.

This rearrangement joins TRBV6-2 or TRBV6-3 to TRBJ1-2; D perhaps matches TRBD1 (6 bases). The CDR3 sequence is 15 residues long. Trimming shortened V by 2 bases and J by 1 base, and 11 bases separated the two germline ends. Germline loops: CDR1 MNHEY, CDR2 SVGEGT. CDR3 in amino acids: CASSYPATGNYGYTF. CDR3 DNA: TGTGCCAGCAGTTACCCCGCGACAGGTAACTATGGCTACACCTTC.

The chain combines TRBV5-8 with TRBJ1-1; no clear D. The CDR3 spans 15 residues. The germline V gene has CDR1 SGHTS and CDR2 YDEGEE. V was trimmed by 0 bases and J by 4 bases, leaving 13 bases between them. The CDR3 sequence is CASSLGSHRGTEAFF. The CDR3 DNA sequence: TGTGCCAGCAGCTTGGGCAGCCACCGGGGCACTGAAGCTTTCTTT.

The CDR3 DNA is TGTGCCAGCAGTTTAGTCTCAGGGAGGGGCTACACCTTC. Translated, it gives CASSLVSGRGYTF. This chain uses TRBV6-5 with TRBJ1-2; tentatively, D is TRBD1 (5 bases). Germline CDR1 is MNHEY and CDR2 is SVGAGI. With 4 bases removed from V and 8 bases from J, the gap between germline ends came to 14 bases. This CDR3 comprises 13 residues.

This clone was picked up one time. V gene TRBV5-1 combines with J gene TRBJ1-1; D uncertain. Trimming took 4 bases from V and 6 from J, leaving 13 bases between them. The V gene's germline CDR1 is SGHRS and CDR2 YFSETQ. The CDR3 spans 13 residues. CDR3 sequence reads: CASSADGEAEAFF. The CDR3 DNA reads as TGCGCCAGCAGCGCGGACGGGGAAGCTGAAGCTTTCTTT.

The genes are TRBV5-1 and TRBJ1-1; possibly TRBD1 for D (5 bases). The CDR3 spans 16 residues. In germline, CDR1 is SGHRS, CDR2 YFSETQ. The V end was cut by 0 bases, the J end by 4 bases, with 16 bases between. The CDR3 DNA reads TGCGCCAGCAGCTTGGCCGGGTGGGCCCAGGGCACTGAAGCTTTCTTT. Protein sequence: CASSLAGWAQGTEAFF.

The chain combines TRBV5-1 with TRBJ1-5, with unresolved D. In germline, CDR1 is SGHRS, CDR2 YFSETQ. Trimming stripped 0 bases from V and 9 bases from J, with 13 bases between. The CDR3 has 14 residues. DNA for the CDR3: TGCGCCAGCAGCTTGGATGGCCGCCCATCGCCCCAGCATTTT. Its protein product is CASSLDGRPSPQHF.

The J gene is TRBJ2-3, the V gene TRBV6-5, with 9 bases that match TRBD1. V lost 6 bases, J lost 4 bases, and 8 bases stayed unmatched. CDR1 and CDR2 from the germline V gene are MNHEY and SVGAGI. CDR3 length: 15 amino acids. The CDR3 DNA follows: TGTGCCAGCAGACCCACAGGGGGCTTTGCAGATACGCAGTATTTT. It specifies CASRPTGGFADTQYF.

The gene calls are TRBV12-3 or TRBV12-4 and TRBJ1-1; D not resolved. V lost 3 bases to trimming and J lost 3 bases, with 8 bases between them. The CDR3 runs to 13 residues. CDR3 sequence: CASSFHDDTEAFF. In DNA form, the CDR3 reads TGTGCCAGCAGTTTCCATGACGACACTGAAGCTTTCTTT.

The V call is TRBV11-2, the J call TRBJ1-2; no clear D gene. CDR3 length equals 13 residues. The ends were cut back, 5 bases at V and 7 bases at J, with 14 bases in the middle. Germline loops: CDR1 SGHAT, CDR2 FQNNGV. DNA of the CDR3: TGTGCCAGCAGCCTCGAGGGCATTGGTGGCTACACCTTC. Its protein product is CASSLEGIGGYTF.

The chain links TRBV6-2 or TRBV6-3 to TRBJ1-1, with 7 bases fitting TRBD1. The CDR3 sequence is 12 residues long. From germline, CDR1 is MNHEY and CDR2 SVGEGT. The V and J ends lost 5 bases and 10 bases, in that order; junction bases with no gene match: 7. CDR3 bases: TGTGCCAGCAGTCCCCAGGGGGAGGGAGCTTTCTTT. Its translation: CASSPQGEGAFF.

The chain couples TRBV19 to TRBJ2-7, with a possible D match to TRBD1 (5 bases). The V end lost 10 bases, the J end lost 0 bases, and 13 bases lay between the germline ends. CDR3 length: 13 amino acids. The germline CDR1 and CDR2 sequences are LNHDA and SQIVND (reference sequence). The CDR3 region is CATPGLPSYEQYF. For the CDR3, the DNA is TGTGCCACCCCAGGGCTTCCCTCCTACGAGCAGTACTTC.

V is TRBV12-3 or TRBV12-4 and J is TRBJ1-1, with D perhaps matching TRBD1 (5 bases). The V gene lost 6 bases and the J gene lost 4 bases, with 9 bases spanning the gap. The CDR3 is made up of 12 amino acids. CDR3 amino acids: CASSTGVTEAFF. Here the CDR3 DNA reads TGTGCCAGCAGCACAGGCGTCACTGAAGCTTTCTTT.

The chain has TRBV7-9 and TRBJ1-6; D uncertain. The CDR3 runs to 16 residues. Trimming pared 5 bases from V and 6 bases from J, leaving 17 bases between. Germline CDR1 SEHNR, CDR2 FQNEAQ (reference sequence). The CDR3 spells CASSLPWADSNSPLHF. CDR3 coding DNA: TGTGCCAGCAGCCTACCGTGGGCCGATTCTAATTCACCCCTCCACTTT.